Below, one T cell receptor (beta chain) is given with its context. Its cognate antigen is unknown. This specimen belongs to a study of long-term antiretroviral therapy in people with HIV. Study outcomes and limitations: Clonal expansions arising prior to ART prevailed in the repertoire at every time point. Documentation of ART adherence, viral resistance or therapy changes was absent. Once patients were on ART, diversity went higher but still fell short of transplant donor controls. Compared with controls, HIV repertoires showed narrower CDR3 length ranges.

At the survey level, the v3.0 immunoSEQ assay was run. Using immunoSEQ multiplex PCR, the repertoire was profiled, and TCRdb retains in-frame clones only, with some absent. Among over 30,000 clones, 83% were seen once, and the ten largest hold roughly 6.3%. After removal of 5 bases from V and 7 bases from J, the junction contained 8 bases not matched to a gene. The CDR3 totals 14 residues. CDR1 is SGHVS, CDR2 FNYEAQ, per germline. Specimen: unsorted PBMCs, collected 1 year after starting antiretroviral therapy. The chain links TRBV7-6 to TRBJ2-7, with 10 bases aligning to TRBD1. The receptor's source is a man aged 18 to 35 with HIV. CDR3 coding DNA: TGTGCCAGCAGCGTACGACAGGGGGCTTGGGAGCAGTACTTC. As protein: CASSVRQGAWEQYF.